Shown below are 20 T cell receptor beta chains from a single sample sequenced in a study (dated by TCRdb to between 2014 and 2016). Library creation used 5' RACE. Reads for this sample came from an Illumina MiSeq. TCRdb trimmed public reads at Q25 via fastp, called clones via MiXCR and kept in-frame beta chains. Each record represents a unique CDR3 protein, reported with the most common genes and DNA among its rows. This sample is represented by roughly 44,000 distinct CDR3 sequences; over 25% of them were singletons. The ten largest clones take up roughly 3.5% of the sample. Material: memory CD4+ T cells sorted from a lymph node. The cell subset or site label for this specimen denotes: memory CD4+ T cells, CD4+CD45RO+CD25-. These TCRs come from a female donor with breast cancer.

This clonotype was found a few times. The rearrangement links TRBV6-1 to TRBJ1-5; TRBD1 matches 9 bases. Per germline, CDR1 MNHNS and CDR2 SASEGT. This CDR3 is 16 amino acids long. The V segment lost 10 bases and the J segment 7 bases; nucleotides outside the gene matches: 17. The CDR3 DNA reads as TGTGCCACCGCGACCAAACAGGGGGCGACGATACAGCCCCAGCATTTT. Protein: CATATKQGATIQPQHF.

The chain carries TRBV27 and TRBJ2-3, with D possibly TRBD2 on 5 matching bases. Germline V lookup: CDR1 MNHEY, CDR2 SMNVEV (reference sequence). Trimming removed 2 bases from V and 4 bases from J, with 10 bases in between. This CDR3 spans 14 amino acids. CDR3 in DNA: TGTGCCAGCAGTTTAGAGGACTTTCCAGATACGCAGTATTTT. Amino acid sequence: CASSLEDFPDTQYF.

The V and J genes are TRBV7-3 and TRBJ2-5; D could derive from TRBD1 or TRBD2 (6 bases each). The CDR3 is made up of 18 amino acids. The V end was cut by 0 bases, the J end by 0 bases, with 17 bases between. CDR1 is SGHTA and CDR2 is FQGTGA in the germline V gene. CDR3 nucleotide sequence: TGTGCCAGCAGCTTAACAGGGGGGAGCGGATCCTACCAAGAGACCCAGTACTTC. Protein product: CASSLTGGSGSYQETQYF.

This clonotype was counted only a few times. V and J are TRBV7-6 and TRBJ2-2; TRBD1 aligns across 8 bases. V gave up 5 bases and J gave up 7 bases; unmatched junction bases: 9. The length of the CDR3 is 15 residues. Germline V lookup: CDR1 SGHVS, CDR2 FNYEAQ. The CDR3 nucleotides read TGTGCCAGCAGCCCTGGACAGGGTTCCCACGGGGAGCTGTTTTTT. Residues: CASSPGQGSHGELFF.

This clonotype was counted between two and nine times. J is TRBJ1-2 and V is TRBV6-6; D is unclear. V was trimmed by 4 bases and J by 6 bases, leaving 15 bases between them. The V gene's germline CDR1 is MNHNY and CDR2 SVGAGI (reference sequence). The length of the CDR3 is 14 residues. This CDR3 is CASSSLVADHGYTF. In DNA form, the CDR3 reads TGTGCCAGCAGTTCTTTGGTAGCGGACCATGGCTACACCTTC.

This clonotype has only a few counts. V and J are TRBV3-1 and TRBJ2-7; D is ambiguous. Germline CDR1 LGHDT, CDR2 YNNKEL (reference sequence). V lost 4 bases, J lost 0 bases, and 4 bases lay in between. This CDR3 region has 12 residues. In DNA, the CDR3 is TGTGCCAGCAGCCGCAGCTCCTACGAGCAGTACTTC. Its protein is CASSRSSYEQYF.

The chain is built from TRBV7-2 and TRBJ1-5; maybe TRBD1 (5 bases). CDR1 and CDR2 from the germline V gene are SGHTA and FQGNSA. The CDR3 spans 14 residues. V dropped 2 bases and J dropped 11 bases, with 16 bases sitting between them. The CDR3 loop reads CASSLTGTSQAQHF. In DNA form, the CDR3 reads TGTGCCAGCAGCTTAACTGGGACGTCACAGGCCCAGCATTTT.

The CDR3 DNA reads TGTGCCAGCAGTCCTAGCGGGAGGGCGACTGAGACCCAGTACTTC. Translation: CASSPSGRATETQYF. J is TRBJ2-5 and V is TRBV12-3 or TRBV12-4; 12 bases agree with TRBD2. The V and J ends lost 5 bases and 5 bases, in that order; junction bases with no gene match: 6. CDR3 length: 15 amino acids.

This clonotype was observed at least ten times. The rearrangement uses TRBV28 and TRBJ1-5, with TRBD1 identical over 9 bases. This CDR3 spans 17 amino acids. From germline, CDR1 is MDHEN and CDR2 SYDVKM. J gave up 5 bases and V 3 bases, and 11 bases lay outside the gene matches. As DNA, the CDR3 is TGTGCCAGCAGTTTGTGGGATCGGGACAGGGTATATCAGCCCCAGCATTTT. Amino acids: CASSLWDRDRVYQPQHF.

With regard to this clonotype: This likely comes from a read error, as the CDR3 has no conserved phenylalanine or tryptophan at its end. CDR3 sequence (DNA): TGTGCCAGCAGTTTATCGACGGGCTCCTACAATGAGCAGTTCCTC. Its translation: CASSLSTGSYNEQFL. The chain employs TRBV28 and TRBJ2-1, with D uncertain. Germline-derived CDR1 and CDR2 are MDHEN and SYDVKM. The V gene lost 1 base and the J gene lost 0 bases, with 7 bases spanning the gap. The CDR3 sequence is 15 residues long.

This sequence joins TRBV2 and TRBJ1-3; D gene ambiguous. The CDR3 is 15 amino acids. The germline V gene encodes CDR1 SNHLY and CDR2 FYNNEI. V lost 11 bases, J lost 8 bases, and 25 bases lay in between. The CDR3 loop reads CAQQPLVRRKDTIYF. DNA for the CDR3: TGTGCCCAACAACCCCTCGTCCGGCGGAAAGACACCATATATTTT.

On this clonotype: Possible read error: a much larger clone is one base away. This chain uses TRBV20-1 with TRBJ1-6, with no clear D. Germline values: CDR1 DFQATT, CDR2 SNEGSKA (reference sequence). CDR3 length: 14 amino acids. Trimming removed 5 bases at V and 5 bases at J, with 13 bases between. This CDR3 reads CSADMVLDNSPLHF. CDR3 DNA: TGCAGTGCTGACATGGTTTTAGATAATTCACCCCTCCACTTT.

The count of this clonotype is one. The CDR3 protein is CASSLGGQGGSTGELFF. DNA for the CDR3: TGTGCCAGCAGCTTGGGGGGACAGGGGGGCAGTACCGGGGAGCTGTTTTTT. The rearrangement joins TRBV5-4 to TRBJ2-2; 11 nucleotides match TRBD1. The V segment lost 0 bases and the J segment 5 bases; nucleotides outside the gene matches: 6. This CDR3 is built from 17 residues. Germline CDR1 is SGHNT and CDR2 is YYREEE (reference sequence).

In this sample, this clonotype turned up a few times. This chain joins TRBV12-3 or TRBV12-4 and TRBJ2-7; D is possibly TRBD1 (6 bases). Trimming took off 5 bases at V and 2 bases at J, with 16 bases between the two ends. This CDR3 has 15 residues. The CDR3: CASSPMDRVTYEQYF. CDR3 in DNA: TGTGCCAGCAGTCCAATGGACAGAGTAACCTACGAGCAGTACTTC.

This clonotype turned up a few times. The V call is TRBV5-1, the J call TRBJ2-1; either TRBD1 or TRBD2 may fit D (5 bases each). The length of the CDR3 is 15 residues. Trimming took 4 bases from V and 7 from J, leaving 18 bases between them. The germline V gene has CDR1 SGHRS and CDR2 YFSETQ. CDR3 coding DNA: TGCGCCAGCAGCCCAATTCCACAGGACTTGAATGAGCAGTTCTTC. Its protein product is CASSPIPQDLNEQFF.

This chain uses TRBV25-1 with TRBJ1-2; the D gene is possibly TRBD1 (5 bases). This CDR3 has 14 amino acids. V gave up 7 bases and J gave up 3 bases, with 15 bases separating them. In germline, CDR1 is MGHDK, CDR2 SYGVNS. DNA for the CDR3: TGTGCCAGCAATGGGCCACCAGGGTACTATGGCTACACCTTC. The encoded protein is CASNGPPGYYGYTF.

This clonotype was seen only a few times. The chain carries TRBV20-1 and TRBJ1-5; D is unresolved. V lost 0 bases, J lost 0 bases, and 15 bases lay in between. Per germline, CDR1 DFQATT and CDR2 SNEGSKA (reference sequence). This CDR3 is built from 17 residues. As DNA, the CDR3 is TGCAGTGCTAGAGATCCGGATTGGGAGCCTAGCAATCAGCCCCAGCATTTT. This translates into CSARDPDWEPSNQPQHF.

There are a few counts of this clonotype. J is TRBJ2-3 and V is TRBV11-3, with a weak D call TRBD1 (6 bases). Trimming stripped 6 bases from V and 7 bases from J, with 17 bases between. CDR3 length: 14 residues. CDR1 and CDR2 (germline): SGHNT, YENEEA. The CDR3 region has the DNA TGTGCCAGCAGTTCTGACCCTAGGGGGAATACGCAGTATTTT. It is translated as CASSSDPRGNTQYF. Full variable domain (remainder filled in from reference TRBV11-3 and TRBJ2-3): EAGVVQSPRYKIIEKKQPVAFWCNPISGHNTLYWYLQNLGQGPELLIRYENEEAVDDSQLPKDRFSAERLKGVDSTLKIQPAELGDSAVYLCASSSDPRGNTQYFGPGTRLTVL.

By share of the sample, this clonotype is medium-sized. This sequence joins TRBV20-1 and TRBJ2-7, with D possibly being TRBD1 (6 bases). Germline assignment: CDR1 DFQATT and CDR2 SNEGSKA (reference sequence). The CDR3 runs 12 residues. Trimming removed 2 bases at V and 5 bases at J, with 10 bases between. The CDR3 loop is CSARKQGNEQYF. In DNA form, the CDR3 reads TGCAGTGCTAGAAAACAGGGCAACGAGCAGTACTTC.

V and J are TRBV5-1 and TRBJ2-7; D gene unclear. Trimming stripped 3 bases from V and 3 bases from J, with 13 bases between. From germline, CDR1 is SGHRS and CDR2 YFSETQ. The CDR3 is made up of 14 amino acids. The CDR3 loop is CASSWAEGIYEQYF. The CDR3 bases are TGCGCCAGCAGCTGGGCGGAAGGGATCTACGAGCAGTACTTC.